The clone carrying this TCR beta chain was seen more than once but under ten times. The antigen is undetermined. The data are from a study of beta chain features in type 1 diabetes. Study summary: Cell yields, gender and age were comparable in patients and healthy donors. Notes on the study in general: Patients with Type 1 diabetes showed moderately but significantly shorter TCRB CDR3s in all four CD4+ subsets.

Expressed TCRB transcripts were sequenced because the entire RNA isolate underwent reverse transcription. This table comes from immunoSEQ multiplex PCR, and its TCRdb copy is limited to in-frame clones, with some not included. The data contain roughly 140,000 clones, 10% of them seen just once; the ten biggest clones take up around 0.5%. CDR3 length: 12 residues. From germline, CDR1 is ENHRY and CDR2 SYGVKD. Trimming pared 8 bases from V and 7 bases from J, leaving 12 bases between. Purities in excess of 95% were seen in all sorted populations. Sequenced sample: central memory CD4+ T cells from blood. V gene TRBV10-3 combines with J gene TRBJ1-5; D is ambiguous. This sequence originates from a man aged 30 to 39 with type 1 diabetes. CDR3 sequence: CAISGEGQPQHF. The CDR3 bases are TGTGCCATCTCCGGCGAGGGCCAGCCCCAGCATTTT.